The rows below give T cell receptor beta chains drawn from one sample of a study of T cell changes during pregnancy in multiple sclerosis. Using immunoSEQ multiplex PCR, the repertoire was profiled, and TCRdb retains in-frame clones only, with some absent. The table shows 46,000 or so clones, with almost 90% occurring only once. Sequences were derived from peripheral blood, sampled in the second trimester of pregnancy. Source of these receptors: a female donor in good health, enrolled as a control in a pregnancy study. Both conserved end residues are part of each CDR3. Expanded clones get a size class; other rows say once, few or many, or leave the size out.

abundance,j_gene,v_gene,CDR3aa
.,TRBJ2-1,TRBV12-5,CASGPSGNLYNEQFF
.,TRBJ2-6,TRBV29-1,CSVRVTGAGANVLTF
once,TRBJ1-2,TRBV25-1,CASSPGQGIGYTF
.,TRBJ2-1,TRBV5-8,CASSFTGTSGLNEQFF
.,TRBJ2-2,TRBV21-1,CASSKSGRGTGELFF
.,TRBJ1-2,TRBV9,CASSSRGGAGNYGYTF
once,TRBJ1-1,TRBV6-1,CASSHRGRTEAFF
.,TRBJ2-7,TRBV29-1,CSVEGLGLSSYEQYF
.,TRBJ2-7,TRBV2,CASSEAGTFLREQYF
.,TRBJ2-7,TRBV29-1,CSARGSGRPYEQYF
.,TRBJ2-1,TRBV27,CASNSAGGPSEIYSYNEQFF
.,TRBJ1-2,TRBV7-2,CASSLALDRPNYGYTF
.,TRBJ1-1,TRBV6-1,CASSEAGHGTEAFF
.,TRBJ2-1,TRBV7-9,CASSQLANEQFF
.,TRBJ1-4,TRBV30,CAWSGAVKNEKLFF
.,TRBJ2-5,TRBV5-6,CASSTPSGETQYF
.,TRBJ1-4,TRBV19,CASSGTEGFGANEKLFF
few,TRBJ1-1,TRBV5-5,CASSVPGTGAGNTEAFF
.,TRBJ2-1,TRBV5-1,CASSPEGTRGVNEQFF
.,TRBJ2-5,TRBV6-5,CASSYELAGGETQYF
.,TRBJ1-2,TRBV19,CASRDRQSYGYTF
.,TRBJ2-3,TRBV7-9,CASSSSLGYTDTQYF
.,TRBJ1-2,TRBV11-2,CASSLGARDISGYTF
.,TRBJ2-1,TRBV2,CASRGGPGGGNEQFF
once,TRBJ2-1,TRBV9,CASSRDGLGHNEQFF
.,TRBJ2-3,TRBV7-9,CASSLVAGGGDTQYF
.,TRBJ2-3,TRBV5-1,CASSPGLAGTPTQYF
.,TRBJ1-1,TRBV7-6,CASSQLSPGGNTEAFF
.,TRBJ2-7,TRBV2,CASRGGTGGSYEQYF
.,TRBJ1-1,TRBV7-2,CASSARQGAAEAFF
.,TRBJ2-3,TRBV9,CASSAGQGSTDTQYF
.,TRBJ2-1,TRBV7-2,CASSSPLIIYNEQFF
.,TRBJ2-2,TRBV11-2,CASSPRTSGGTGELFF
few,TRBJ1-4,TRBV30,CAWSPGRGEKLFF
.,TRBJ2-1,TRBV6-1,CASIGTSGGVNEQFF
.,TRBJ1-5,TRBV29-1,CSVGQGGHQPQHF
once,TRBJ1-2,TRBV12-5,CASGLGGHYGYTF
.,TRBJ2-3,TRBV7-2,CASSFVAGAGDTQYF
once,TRBJ1-1,TRBV7-9,CASSSGLRGRNTEAFF
.,TRBJ1-4,TRBV5-1,CASSSRGQQGNEKLFF
.,TRBJ2-1,TRBV5-4,CASSPRHYNEQFF
few,TRBJ2-7,TRBV25-1,CASTLSGVSSYEQYF
once,TRBJ2-5,TRBV5-1,CASSLGGLAETQYF
.,TRBJ2-7,TRBV9,CASSVVADRDYEQYF
.,TRBJ1-2,TRBV4-3,CASSHSDRGDGYTF
.,TRBJ2-5,TRBV25-1,CATGDTKSGTQYF
.,TRBJ2-7,TRBV5-4,CASSPQGLAGGWSEQYF
.,TRBJ2-7,TRBV19,CASSISSGPSYEQYF
once,TRBJ2-1,TRBV6-5,CASSPTSNEQFF
.,TRBJ2-5,TRBV7-9,CASNFPGRGHQETQYF
.,TRBJ2-2,TRBV4-2,CASSQIRGLSTGELFF
.,TRBJ2-3,TRBV4-1,CASSRWMGRGPTDTQYF
.,TRBJ2-1,TRBV30,CAWSLVETGIGSNEQFF
.,TRBJ1-5,TRBV7-2,CASSLRQGRDPQHF
.,TRBJ2-3,TRBV27,CASSNTFGVRTDTQYF